This T cell receptor (beta chain) was found in a study of cytomegalovirus exposure and HLA in healthy donors. Germline CDR1 SGHDN, CDR2 FVKESK. The CDR3 has 15 amino acids. On this clone itself: The antigen is undetermined.

PCR employed 60 Vbeta and 13 Jbeta primers. Assay used: immunoSEQ multiplex PCR; TCRdb lists only in-frame clones, some missing. The table has 90,000 to 110,000 clones, 83% seen once. The study's findings and limits: Among TCR beta chains of equal frequency, HLA-associated ones were more clonally expanded in a later analysis. An analysis that was carried out later associated some 17,000 TCR beta sequences with HLA alleles at 0.05 false discovery rate.

This receptor was obtained from a man in his late teens or twenties in good health and CMV-seronegative. The genes are TRBV14 and TRBJ2-5; D perhaps matches TRBD2 (5 bases). The J call may not be correct, given that the DNA end is closer to TRBJ2-7. Material: PBMCs. The CDR3 sequence: CASSQGRGFIYEQYF. CDR3 DNA: TGTGCCAGCAGCCAAGGGAGAGGGTTTATCTACGAGCAGTACTTC.